The sequence of this T cell receptor beta chain was determined in a study of technical replicates of blood from a few donors. Germline values: CDR1 MDHEN, CDR2 SYDVKM. V lost 2 bases to trimming and J lost 4 bases, with 11 bases between them. The CDR3 has 14 residues. Produced via immunoSEQ multiplex PCR; TCRdb's table is partial and in-frame only. The table lists just under 85,000 clones, 85% to 95% of them singletons, with about 0.23% in the top ten. The genes are TRBV28 and TRBJ1-2; no reliable D call. Sequencing was done on a sample of T cells isolated from PBMCs. The sequence came from a human donor in good health. This CDR3 reads CASSLRGWGYGYTF. CDR3 sequence (DNA): TGTGCCAGCAGTTTACGGGGTTGGGGCTATGGCTACACCTTC.